This T cell receptor (beta chain) was sequenced for a study of cytotoxic CD8 clonotypes in ibrutinib-treated CLL. Study outcomes and limitations: Clonality was higher at baseline than in age-matched healthy donors and tracked circulating CD8+ T-cell counts.

On this clone itself: Its antigen remains unidentified.

V gave up 4 bases and J gave up 4 bases; unmatched junction bases: 3. The CDR3 runs to 14 residues. CDR1 is LNHDA and CDR2 is SQIVND in the germline V gene (reference sequence). Measured with immunoSEQ multiplex PCR; TCRdb has only the in-frame clones, and not every one. The sample holds 130,000 or so clones, approximately 77% seen once. The source of this sequence is a human donor with chronic lymphocytic leukemia. The sample consisted of PBMCs, taken after 12 months of ibrutinib treatment. The chain employs TRBV19 and TRBJ2-2; 7 nucleotides agree with TRBD1. The CDR3, as DNA: TGTGCCAGTAGTAACCACAGGGGCACCGGGGAGCTGTTTTTT. It codes for CASSNHRGTGELFF.